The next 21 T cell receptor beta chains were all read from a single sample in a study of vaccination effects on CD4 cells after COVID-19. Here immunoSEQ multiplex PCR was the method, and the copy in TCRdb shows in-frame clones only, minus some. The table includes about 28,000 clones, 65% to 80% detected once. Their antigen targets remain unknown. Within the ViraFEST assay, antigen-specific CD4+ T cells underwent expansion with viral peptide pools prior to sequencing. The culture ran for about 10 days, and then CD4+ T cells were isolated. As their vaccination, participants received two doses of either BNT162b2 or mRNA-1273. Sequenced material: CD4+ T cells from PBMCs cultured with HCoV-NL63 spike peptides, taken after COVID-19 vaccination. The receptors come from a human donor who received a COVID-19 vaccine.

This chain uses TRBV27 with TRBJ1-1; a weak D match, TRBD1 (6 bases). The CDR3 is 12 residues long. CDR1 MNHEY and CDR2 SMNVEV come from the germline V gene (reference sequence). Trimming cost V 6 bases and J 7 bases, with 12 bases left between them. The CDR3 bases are TGTGCCAGCAGCTTCCTACAGGGTGAAGCTTTCTTT. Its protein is CASSFLQGEAFF.

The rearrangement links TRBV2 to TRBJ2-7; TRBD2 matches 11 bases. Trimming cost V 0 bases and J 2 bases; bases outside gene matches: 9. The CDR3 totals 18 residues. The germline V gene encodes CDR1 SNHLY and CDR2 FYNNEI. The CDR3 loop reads CASSEAALTSGGPYEQYF. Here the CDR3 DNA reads TGTGCCAGCAGTGAAGCTGCTCTCACTAGCGGGGGTCCCTACGAGCAGTACTTC.

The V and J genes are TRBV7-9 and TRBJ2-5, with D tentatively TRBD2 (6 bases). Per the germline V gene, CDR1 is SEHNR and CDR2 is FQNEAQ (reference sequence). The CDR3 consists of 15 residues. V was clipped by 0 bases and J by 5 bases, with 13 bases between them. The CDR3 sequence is CASSLAGGGRETQYF. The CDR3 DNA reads TGTGCCAGCAGCTTAGCGGGAGGAGGCCGGGAGACCCAGTACTTC.

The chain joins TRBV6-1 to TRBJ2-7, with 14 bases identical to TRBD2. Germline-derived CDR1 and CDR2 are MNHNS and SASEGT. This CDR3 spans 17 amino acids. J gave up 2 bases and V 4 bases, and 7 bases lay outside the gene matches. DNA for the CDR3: TGTGCCAGCAGTGGGGGGACTAGCGGGAGAGGCCCCTACGAGCAGTACTTC. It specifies CASSGGTSGRGPYEQYF.

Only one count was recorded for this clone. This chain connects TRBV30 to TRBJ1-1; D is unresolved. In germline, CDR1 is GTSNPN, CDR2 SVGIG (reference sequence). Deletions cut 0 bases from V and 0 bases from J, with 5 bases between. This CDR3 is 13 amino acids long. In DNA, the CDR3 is TGTGCCTGGAGTGTGGCCATGAACACTGAAGCTTTCTTT. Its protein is CAWSVAMNTEAFF. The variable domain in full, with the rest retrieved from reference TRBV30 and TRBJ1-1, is SQTIHQWPATLVQPVGSPLSLECTVEGTSNPNLYWYRQAAGRGLQLLFYSVGIGQISSEVPQNLSASRPQDRQFILSSKKLLLSDSGFYLCAWSVAMNTEAFFGQGTRLTVV.

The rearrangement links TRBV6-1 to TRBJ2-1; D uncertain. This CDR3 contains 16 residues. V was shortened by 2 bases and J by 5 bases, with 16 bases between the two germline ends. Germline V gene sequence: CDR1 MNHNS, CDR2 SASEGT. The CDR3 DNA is TGTGCCAGCAGTGAATGGCTGTCATTCGGCAACAATGAGCAGTTCTTC. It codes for CASSEWLSFGNNEQFF.

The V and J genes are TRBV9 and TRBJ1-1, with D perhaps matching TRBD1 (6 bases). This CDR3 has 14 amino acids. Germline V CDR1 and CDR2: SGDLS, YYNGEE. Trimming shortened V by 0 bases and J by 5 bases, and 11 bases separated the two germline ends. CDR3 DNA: TGTGCCAGCAGCGTAGTTTCAGGGGTGACTGAAGCTTTCTTT. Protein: CASSVVSGVTEAFF.

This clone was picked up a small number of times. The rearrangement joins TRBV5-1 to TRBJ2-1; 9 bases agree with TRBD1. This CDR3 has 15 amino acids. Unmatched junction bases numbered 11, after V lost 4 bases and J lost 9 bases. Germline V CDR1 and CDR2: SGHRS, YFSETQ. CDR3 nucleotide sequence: TGCGCCAGCAGCCCTTTGACAGGGGGTTGGGTTGAGCAGTTCTTC. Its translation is CASSPLTGGWVEQFF.

DNA of the CDR3: TGTGCCTGGAATAGCGGGGACCGTCGGCCCCAGCATTTT. It yields the protein CAWNSGDRRPQHF. The chain uses TRBV30 and TRBJ1-5; a possible D gene is TRBD1 (5 bases). The CDR3 loop spans 13 amino acids. Per the germline V gene, CDR1 is GTSNPN and CDR2 is SVGIG (reference sequence). The germline V and J ends were trimmed by 4 bases and 9 bases, with 16 bases remaining between them.

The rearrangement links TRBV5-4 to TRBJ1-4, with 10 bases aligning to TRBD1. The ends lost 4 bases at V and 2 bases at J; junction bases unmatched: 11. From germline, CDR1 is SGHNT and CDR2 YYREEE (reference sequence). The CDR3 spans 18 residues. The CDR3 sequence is CASSTGTGAVYTNEKLFF. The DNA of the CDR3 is TGTGCCAGCAGCACCGGGACAGGGGCTGTATATACTAATGAAAAACTGTTTTTT. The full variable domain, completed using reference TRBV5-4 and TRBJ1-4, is ETGVTQSPTHLIKTRGQQVTLRCSSQSGHNTVSWYQQALGQGPQFIFQYYREEENGRGNFPPRFSGLQFPNYSSELNVNALELDDSALYLCASSTGTGAVYTNEKLFFGSGTQLSVL.

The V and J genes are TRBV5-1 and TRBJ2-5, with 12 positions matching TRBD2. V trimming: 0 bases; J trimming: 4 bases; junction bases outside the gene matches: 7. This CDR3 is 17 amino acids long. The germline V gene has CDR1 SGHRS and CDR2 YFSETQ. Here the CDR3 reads CASSLGLAGVGGETQYF. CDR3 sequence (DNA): TGCGCCAGCAGCTTGGGACTAGCGGGGGTAGGGGGAGAGACCCAGTACTTC.

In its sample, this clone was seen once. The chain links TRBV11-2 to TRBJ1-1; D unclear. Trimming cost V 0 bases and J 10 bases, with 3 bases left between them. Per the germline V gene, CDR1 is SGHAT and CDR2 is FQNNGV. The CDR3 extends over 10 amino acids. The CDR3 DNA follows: TGTGCCAGCAGCTTAGATGGAGCTTTCTTT. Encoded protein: CASSLDGAFF.

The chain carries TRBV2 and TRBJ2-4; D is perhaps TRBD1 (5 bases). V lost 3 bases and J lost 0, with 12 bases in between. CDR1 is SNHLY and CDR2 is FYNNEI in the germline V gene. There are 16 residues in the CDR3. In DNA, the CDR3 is TGTGCCAGCAGTGAGCAGGGTTTACTAGCCAAAAACATTCAGTACTTC. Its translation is CASSEQGLLAKNIQYF.

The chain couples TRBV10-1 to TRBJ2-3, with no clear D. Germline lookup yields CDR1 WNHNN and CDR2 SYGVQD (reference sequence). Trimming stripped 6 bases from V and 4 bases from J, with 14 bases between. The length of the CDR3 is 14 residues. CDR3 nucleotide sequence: TGCGCCAGCAGCCGTCCTCAGCACCCAGATACGCAGTATTTT. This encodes CASSRPQHPDTQYF.

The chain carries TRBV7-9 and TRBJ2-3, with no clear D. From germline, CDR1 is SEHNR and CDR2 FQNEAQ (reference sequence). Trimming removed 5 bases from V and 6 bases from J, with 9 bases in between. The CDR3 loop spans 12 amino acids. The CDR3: CASSLPLDTQYF. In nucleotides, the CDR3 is TGTGCCAGCAGCCTCCCCCTTGATACGCAGTATTTT.

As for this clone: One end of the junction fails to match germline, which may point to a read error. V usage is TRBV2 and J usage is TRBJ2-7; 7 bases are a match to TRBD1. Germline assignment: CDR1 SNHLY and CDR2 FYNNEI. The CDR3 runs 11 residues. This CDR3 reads CASTLNTGVNF. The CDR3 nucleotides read TGTGCCAGCACTCTCAATACAGGGGTTAACTTC.

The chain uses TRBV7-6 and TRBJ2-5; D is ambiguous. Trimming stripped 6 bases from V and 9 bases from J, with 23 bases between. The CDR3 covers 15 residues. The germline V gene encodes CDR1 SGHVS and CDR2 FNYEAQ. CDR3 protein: CASRQLRGQFLAQYF. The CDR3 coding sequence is TGTGCCAGCAGGCAACTTCGCGGCCAGTTTTTGGCCCAGTACTTC.

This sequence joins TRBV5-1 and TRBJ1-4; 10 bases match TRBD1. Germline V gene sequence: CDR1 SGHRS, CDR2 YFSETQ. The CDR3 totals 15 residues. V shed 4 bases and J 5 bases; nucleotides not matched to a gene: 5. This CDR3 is CASSQAGQGNEKLFF. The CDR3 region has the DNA TGCGCCAGCAGCCAGGCGGGACAGGGGAATGAAAAACTGTTTTTT.

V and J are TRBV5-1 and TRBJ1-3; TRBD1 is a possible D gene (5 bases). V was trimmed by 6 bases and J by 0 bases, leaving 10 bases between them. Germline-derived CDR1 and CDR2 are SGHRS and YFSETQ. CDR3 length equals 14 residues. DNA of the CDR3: TGCGCCAGCACCCGGGACGGCTCTGGAAACACCATATATTTT. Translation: CASTRDGSGNTIYF.

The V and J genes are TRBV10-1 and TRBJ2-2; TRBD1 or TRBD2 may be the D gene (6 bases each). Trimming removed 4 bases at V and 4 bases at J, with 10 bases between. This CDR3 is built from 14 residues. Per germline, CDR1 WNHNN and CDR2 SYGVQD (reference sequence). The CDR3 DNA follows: TGCGCCAGCAGTGCCGGGGGCGGCACCGGGGAGCTGTTTTTT. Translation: CASSAGGGTGELFF.

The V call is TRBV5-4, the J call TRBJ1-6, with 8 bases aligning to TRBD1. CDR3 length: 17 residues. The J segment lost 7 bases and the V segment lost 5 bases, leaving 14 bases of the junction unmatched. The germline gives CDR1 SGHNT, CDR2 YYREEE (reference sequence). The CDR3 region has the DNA TGTGCCAGCAGTTTGACACGCGGGGACAGGAGAAATTCACCCCTCCACTTT. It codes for CASSLTRGDRRNSPLHF.